This T cell receptor (beta chain) comes out of a study of control samples from healthy donors and cancer patients. Only in-frame clones appear in the TCRdb table, and some are missing; sequencing was by immunoSEQ multiplex PCR. Seen here are hundreds of thousands of clones, approximately 90% observed once, and the top ten hold around 6.5%. This CDR3 is 12 amino acids long. Deletions cut 7 bases from V and 2 bases from J, with 8 bases between. Germline-derived CDR1 and CDR2 are SNHLY and FYNNEI. The chain couples TRBV2 to TRBJ2-5, with D uncertain. Sequencing was done on a sample of PBMCs. This sequence was found in a man aged 35 to 55 with head and neck cancer. The CDR3 loop is CASMRLQETQYF. The CDR3 coding sequence is TGTGCCAGCATGCGGTTGCAAGAGACCCAGTACTTC.